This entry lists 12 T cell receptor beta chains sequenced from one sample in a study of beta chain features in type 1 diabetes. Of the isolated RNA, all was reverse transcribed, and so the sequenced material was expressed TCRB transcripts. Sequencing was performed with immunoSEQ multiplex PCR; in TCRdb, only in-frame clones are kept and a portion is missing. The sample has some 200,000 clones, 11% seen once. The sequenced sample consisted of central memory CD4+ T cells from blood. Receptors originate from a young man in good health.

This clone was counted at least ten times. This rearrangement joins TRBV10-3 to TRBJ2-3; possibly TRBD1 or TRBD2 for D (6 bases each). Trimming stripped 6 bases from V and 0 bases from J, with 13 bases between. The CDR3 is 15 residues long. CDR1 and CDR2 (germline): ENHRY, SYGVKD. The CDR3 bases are TGTGCCATCAGCCCCGGGGGCCTAAGCACAGATACGCAGTATTTT. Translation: CAISPGGLSTDTQYF.

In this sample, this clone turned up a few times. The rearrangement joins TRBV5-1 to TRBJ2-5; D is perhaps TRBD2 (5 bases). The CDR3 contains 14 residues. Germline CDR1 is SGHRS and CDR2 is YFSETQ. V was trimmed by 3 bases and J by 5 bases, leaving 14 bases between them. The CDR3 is CASSSKAGGETQYF. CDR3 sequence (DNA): TGCGCCAGCAGCTCCAAAGCCGGCGGGGAGACCCAGTACTTC.

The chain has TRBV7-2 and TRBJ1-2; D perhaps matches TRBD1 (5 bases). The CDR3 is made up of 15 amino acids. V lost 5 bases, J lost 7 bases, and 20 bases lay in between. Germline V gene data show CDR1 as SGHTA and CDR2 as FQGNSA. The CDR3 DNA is TGTGCCAGCAGCCCTACCACTATTCCGGGGGGTGGCTACACCTTC. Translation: CASSPTTIPGGGYTF.

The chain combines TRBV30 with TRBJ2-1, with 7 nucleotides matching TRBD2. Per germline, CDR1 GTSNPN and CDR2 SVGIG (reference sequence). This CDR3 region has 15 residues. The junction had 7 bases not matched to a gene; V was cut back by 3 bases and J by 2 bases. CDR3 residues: CAWRDTSDPYNEQFF. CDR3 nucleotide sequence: TGTGCCTGGAGGGATACTAGCGACCCCTACAATGAGCAGTTCTTC.

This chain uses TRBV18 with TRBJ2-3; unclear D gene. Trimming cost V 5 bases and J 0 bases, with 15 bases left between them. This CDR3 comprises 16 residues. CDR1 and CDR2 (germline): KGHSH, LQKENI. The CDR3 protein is CASSDLPRSSTDTQYF. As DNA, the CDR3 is TGTGCCAGCTCAGACCTACCACGGTCAAGCACAGATACGCAGTATTTT.

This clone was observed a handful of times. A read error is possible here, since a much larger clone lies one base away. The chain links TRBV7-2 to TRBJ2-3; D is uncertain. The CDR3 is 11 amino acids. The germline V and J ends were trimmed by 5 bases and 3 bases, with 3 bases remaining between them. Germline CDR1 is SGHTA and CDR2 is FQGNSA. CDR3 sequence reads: CASSPTDTQYF. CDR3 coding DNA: TGTGCCAGCAGCCCGACAGATACGCAGTATTTT.

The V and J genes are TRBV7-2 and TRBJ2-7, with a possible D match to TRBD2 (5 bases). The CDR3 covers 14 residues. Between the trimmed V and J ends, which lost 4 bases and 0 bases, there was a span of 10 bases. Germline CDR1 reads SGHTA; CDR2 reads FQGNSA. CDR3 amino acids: CASSSSLASYEQYF. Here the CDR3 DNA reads TGTGCCAGCAGCTCTAGTCTAGCCTCCTACGAGCAGTACTTC.

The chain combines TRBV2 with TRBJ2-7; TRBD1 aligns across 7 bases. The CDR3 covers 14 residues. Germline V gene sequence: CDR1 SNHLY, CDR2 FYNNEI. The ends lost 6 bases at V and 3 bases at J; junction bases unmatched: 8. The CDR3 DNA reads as TGTGCCAGCAGCCTCGGGACAGCAATCTACGAGCAGTACTTC. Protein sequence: CASSLGTAIYEQYF.

The DNA of the CDR3 is TGCGCCAGCAGCCGGGACAGGGGCGTAATCTCCGAGACCCAGTACTTC. Its protein is CASSRDRGVISETQYF. The rearrangement joins TRBV5-1 to TRBJ2-5, with TRBD1 identical over 10 bases. With V trimmed by 4 bases and J by 5 bases, 11 bases remained unmatched. Per the germline V gene, CDR1 is SGHRS and CDR2 is YFSETQ. The length of the CDR3 is 16 residues.

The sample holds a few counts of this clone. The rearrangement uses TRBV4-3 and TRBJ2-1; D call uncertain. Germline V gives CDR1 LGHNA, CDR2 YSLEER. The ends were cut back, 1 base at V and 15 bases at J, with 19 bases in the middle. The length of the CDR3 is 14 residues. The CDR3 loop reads CASSQGLGNNVGFF. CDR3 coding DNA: TGCGCCAGCAGCCAAGGGTTGGGCAACAATGTAGGGTTCTTC.

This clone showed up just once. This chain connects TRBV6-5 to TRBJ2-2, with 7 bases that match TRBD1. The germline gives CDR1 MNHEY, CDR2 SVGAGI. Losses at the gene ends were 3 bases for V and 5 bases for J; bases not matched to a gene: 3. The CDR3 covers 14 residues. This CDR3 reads CASSYMGQTGELFF. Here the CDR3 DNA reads TGTGCCAGCAGTTATATGGGACAGACCGGGGAGCTGTTTTTT.

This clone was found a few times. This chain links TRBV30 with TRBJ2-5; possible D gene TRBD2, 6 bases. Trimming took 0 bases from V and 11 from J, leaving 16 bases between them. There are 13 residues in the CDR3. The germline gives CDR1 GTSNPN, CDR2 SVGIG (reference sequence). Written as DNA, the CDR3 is TGTGCCTGGAGTGTAACGGGAGTGGGGGAGCAGTACTTC. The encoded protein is CAWSVTGVGEQYF.